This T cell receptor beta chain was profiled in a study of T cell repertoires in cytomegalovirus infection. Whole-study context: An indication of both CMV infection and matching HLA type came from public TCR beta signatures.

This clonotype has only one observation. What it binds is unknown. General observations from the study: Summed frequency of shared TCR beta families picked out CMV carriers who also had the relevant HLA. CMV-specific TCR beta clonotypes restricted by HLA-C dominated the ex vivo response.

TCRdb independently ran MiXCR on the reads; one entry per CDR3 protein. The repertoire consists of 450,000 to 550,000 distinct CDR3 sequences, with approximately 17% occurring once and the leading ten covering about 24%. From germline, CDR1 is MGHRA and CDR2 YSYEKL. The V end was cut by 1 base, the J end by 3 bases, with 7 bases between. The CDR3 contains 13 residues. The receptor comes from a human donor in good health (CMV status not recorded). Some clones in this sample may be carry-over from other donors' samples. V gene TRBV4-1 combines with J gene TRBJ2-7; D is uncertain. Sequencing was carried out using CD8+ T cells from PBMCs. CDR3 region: CASSQGGVYEQYF. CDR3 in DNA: TGCGCCAGCAGCCAAGGCGGCGTCTACGAGCAGTACTTC.